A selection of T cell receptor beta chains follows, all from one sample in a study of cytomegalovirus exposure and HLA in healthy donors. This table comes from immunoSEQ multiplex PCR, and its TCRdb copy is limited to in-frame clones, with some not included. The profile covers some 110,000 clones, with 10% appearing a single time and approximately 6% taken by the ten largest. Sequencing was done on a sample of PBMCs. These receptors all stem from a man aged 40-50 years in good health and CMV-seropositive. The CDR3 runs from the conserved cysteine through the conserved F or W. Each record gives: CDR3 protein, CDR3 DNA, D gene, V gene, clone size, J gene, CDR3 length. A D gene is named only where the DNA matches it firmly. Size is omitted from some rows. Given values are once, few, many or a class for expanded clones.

CASSLDDSGQGSYEQYF,TGCGCCAGCAGCTTGGATGACTCGGGACAGGGATCTTACGAGCAGTACTTC,TRBD1,TRBV5-1,-,TRBJ2-7,17
CASSLDLRLSSYEQYF,TGTGCCAGCAGTTTAGACCTCCGCTTATCTAGCTACGAGCAGTACTTC,-,TRBV28,-,TRBJ2-7,16
CASSYSRDRVYGYTF,TGTGCCAGCAGTTACTCGCGGGACAGGGTGTACGGCTACACCTTC,TRBD1,TRBV6-5,-,TRBJ1-2,15
CAWGRGFFYEQYF,TGTGCCTGGGGGAGGGGGTTCTTCTACGAGCAGTACTTC,-,TRBV30,few,TRBJ2-7,13
CASSQETGRQQFF,TGTGCCAGCAGCCAAGAGACCGGCAGGCAGCAGTTCTTC,-,TRBV4-2,-,TRBJ2-1,13
CASMGSQGNNEQYF,TGTGCCAGCATGGGCTCACAGGGGAACAACGAGCAGTACTTC,TRBD1,TRBV2,-,TRBJ2-7,14
CASSQQHGTSGDNEQFF,TGTGCCAGCAGCCAGCAGCACGGGACTAGCGGGGATAATGAGCAGTTCTTC,TRBD2,TRBV14,-,TRBJ2-1,17
CASSLDSGSYEQYF,TGTGCCAGCAGCTTAGACTCGGGCTCCTACGAGCAGTACTTC,-,TRBV7-9,-,TRBJ2-7,14
CASSLNLGRLNTEAFF,TGTGCCAGCAGCTTAAACCTGGGCAGGCTGAACACTGAAGCTTTCTTT,-,TRBV11-2,-,TRBJ1-1,16
CASSSGEGGNQPQHF,TGTGCCAGCAGTTCTGGGGAGGGAGGCAATCAGCCCCAGCATTTT,-,TRBV2,-,TRBJ1-5,15
CASTPSGSGNEQFF,TGTGCCAGCACACCTTCAGGTTCCGGCAATGAGCAGTTCTTC,-,TRBV6-5,-,TRBJ2-1,14
CASSPGEGWYTEAFF,TGTGCCAGCAGTCCCGGGGAGGGCTGGTACACTGAAGCTTTCTTT,-,TRBV27,-,TRBJ1-1,15
CASSQAGGSGANVLTF,TGCGCCAGCAGCCAAGCAGGGGGCTCTGGGGCCAACGTCCTGACTTTC,TRBD1,TRBV4-1,many,TRBJ2-6,16
CASSQRQAYHEQFF,TGCGCCAGCAGTCAGAGACAGGCATACCATGAGCAGTTCTTC,-,TRBV23-1,few,TRBJ2-1,14
CASSGLAGRSSYEQYF,TGTGCCAGCAGCGGACTAGCGGGAAGGAGCTCCTACGAGCAGTACTTC,TRBD2,TRBV11-2,-,TRBJ2-7,16
CASSPLNTEAFF,TGTGCCAGCAGTCCCCTCAACACTGAAGCTTTCTTT,-,TRBV28,-,TRBJ1-1,12
CATSTGVTGELFF,TGTGCCACCAGCACGGGGGTTACCGGGGAGCTGTTTTTT,-,TRBV15,-,TRBJ2-2,13
CASSLGRHPYEQYF,TGTGCCAGCAGTTTAGGGAGGCACCCCTACGAGCAGTACTTC,-,TRBV28,-,TRBJ2-7,14
CASSLALGGVTQYF,TGCGCCAGCAGCTTGGCATTAGGGGGAGTGACCCAGTACTTC,-,TRBV5-1,few,TRBJ2-5,14
CAWRGREGVYEQYF,TGTGCCTGGAGGGGAAGAGAGGGAGTTTACGAGCAGTACTTC,-,TRBV30,-,TRBJ2-7,14
CASSQSRTGELFF,TGTGCCAGCAGCCAATCGCGAACCGGGGAGCTGTTTTTT,-,TRBV16,few,TRBJ2-2,13
CASSQEYGTGGNEQFF,TGCGCCAGCAGCCAAGAATACGGGACAGGGGGCAATGAGCAGTTCTTC,TRBD1,TRBV4-3,-,TRBJ2-1,16
CASSYSGAIYDEQFF,TGTGCCAGCAGTTACTCAGGGGCGATTTACGATGAGCAGTTCTTC,-,TRBV6-5,few,TRBJ2-1,15
CASSPDRSWGYTF,TGTGCCAGCAGCCCCGACAGGTCTTGGGGCTACACCTTC,-,TRBV6-6,few,TRBJ1-2,13
CARSLGDTYEQYF,TGTGCCAGAAGCTTGGGTGACACCTACGAGCAGTACTTC,-,TRBV5-4,-,TRBJ2-7,13
CASSLPGSIAKNIQYF,TGCGCCAGCAGCTTACCAGGGTCTATAGCCAAAAACATTCAGTACTTC,-,TRBV5-1,few,TRBJ2-4,16
CASSSGTGELFF,TGTGCCAGCAGCTCGGGAACCGGGGAGCTGTTTTTT,-,TRBV5-6,-,TRBJ2-2,12
CASSFPRTGMEKLFF,TGTGCCAGCAGCTTTCCAAGGACCGGGATGGAAAAACTGTTTTTT,-,TRBV5-4,-,TRBJ1-4,15
CASSSRADRLGF,TGTGCCAGCAGCTCGAGGGCGGACAGATTAGGCTTC,-,TRBV6-5,-,TRBJ2-4,12
CASRYPSSGSTDTQYF,TGTGCCAGCAGGTACCCCTCTAGCGGGAGCACAGATACGCAGTATTTT,TRBD2,TRBV6-6,-,TRBJ2-3,16
CSARDLNEQFF,TGCAGTGCTAGAGATCTAAATGAGCAGTTCTTC,-,TRBV20-1,few,TRBJ2-1,11
CASIRQDQSNQPQHF,TGTGCCAGCATCCGACAGGACCAAAGCAATCAGCCCCAGCATTTT,-,TRBV6-1,-,TRBJ1-5,15
CASSLVGQGRNEQFF,TGTGCCAGCAGCTTAGTCGGTCAGGGGCGCAATGAGCAGTTCTTC,-,TRBV7-9,-,TRBJ2-1,15
CASSESPQATYEQYF,TGCGCCAGCAGTGAGTCGCCACAGGCCACCTACGAGCAGTACTTC,-,TRBV10-2,-,TRBJ2-7,15
CASSLGQGNQPQHF,TGTGCCAGCAGCTTAGGTCAGGGGAATCAGCCCCAGCATTTT,-,TRBV7-6,-,TRBJ1-5,14
CASSWASGSYEQYF,TGTGCCAGCAGTTGGGCTAGCGGGAGCTACGAGCAGTACTTC,TRBD2,TRBV6-5,few,TRBJ2-7,14
CASGGATDTQYF,TGTGCCTCCGGTGGGGCCACAGATACGCAGTATTTT,-,TRBV10-3,few,TRBJ2-3,12
CASSLVSGTSTDTQYF,TGTGCCAGCAGCTTAGTGTCGGGAACTAGCACAGATACGCAGTATTTT,-,TRBV11-2,few,TRBJ2-3,16
CASSPLGGRIVTEAFF,TGCGCCAGCAGCCCTCTGGGGGGGCGCATCGTTACTGAGGCTTTCTTT,-,TRBV4-1,few,TRBJ1-1,16
CASSEETGGSTDTQYF,TGCGCCAGCAGTGAGGAGACAGGGGGTAGCACAGATACGCAGTATTTT,TRBD1,TRBV10-1,few,TRBJ2-3,16
CASSEADGTGYYEQYF,TGTGCCAGCAGTGAAGCGGACGGGACAGGGTACTACGAGCAGTACTTC,TRBD1,TRBV6-1,few,TRBJ2-7,16
CIGLAGVGEQFF,TGCATAGGACTAGCGGGAGTAGGGGAGCAGTTCTTC,TRBD2,TRBV29-1,many,TRBJ2-1,12
CASSLGLFTSTDTQYF,TGTGCCAGCAGCTTGGGACTTTTTACTAGCACAGATACGCAGTATTTT,-,TRBV7-8,-,TRBJ2-3,16
CACSPHSLDEKLFF,TGTGCCTGCAGCCCTCACTCCTTAGATGAAAAACTGTTTTTT,-,TRBV6-5,-,TRBJ1-4,14
CASTRDRGDEQYF,TGTGCCAGCACCCGGGACAGGGGAGACGAGCAGTACTTC,TRBD1,TRBV25-1,few,TRBJ2-7,13
CASRAPPGLAKNIQYF,TGTGCCAGCAGGGCGCCTCCGGGACTAGCCAAAAACATTCAGTACTTC,-,TRBV27,-,TRBJ2-4,16
CASSQTQAVAGEKLFF,TGTGCCAGCAGCCAAACGCAGGCAGTGGCGGGTGAAAAACTGTTTTTT,-,TRBV14,few,TRBJ1-4,16
CASSPEAGGSSYEQYF,TGTGCCAGCAGCCCGGAAGCGGGAGGGAGCTCCTACGAGCAGTACTTC,TRBD2,TRBV4-2,few,TRBJ2-7,16
CATLVTDTQYF,TGTGCCACCCTCGTCACAGATACGCAGTATTTT,-,TRBV10-3,few,TRBJ2-3,11
CASSTGTGRPYNEQFF,TGTGCCAGCAGCACCGGGACAGGGAGACCCTACAATGAGCAGTTCTTC,TRBD1,TRBV5-6,-,TRBJ2-1,16
CASSFDRPNTGELFF,TGTGCCAGCAGTTTTGACAGACCTAACACCGGGGAGCTGTTTTTT,-,TRBV27,few,TRBJ2-2,15
CASSLSRALQDTQYF,TGTGCCAGCAGCTTAAGCAGGGCTTTACAAGATACGCAGTATTTT,-,TRBV7-9,few,TRBJ2-3,15
CASRDRAERDEKLFF,TGCGCCAGCAGAGACAGGGCCGAACGCGACGAAAAACTGTTTTTT,TRBD1,TRBV6-6,-,TRBJ1-4,15
CSVEDDSYEQYF,TGCAGCGTTGAAGATGACAGCTACGAGCAGTACTTC,-,TRBV29-1,few,TRBJ2-7,12
CARGQAHTEAFF,TGTGCCAGAGGACAGGCTCACACTGAAGCTTTCTTT,TRBD1,TRBV6-1,few,TRBJ1-1,12
CASRGTPTDTQYF,TGTGCCAGCAGGGGGACACCCACAGATACGCAGTATTTT,-,TRBV28,-,TRBJ2-3,13
CASRTPDRRNTEAFF,TGTGCCAGCAGAACCCCCGACAGGAGAAACACTGAAGCTTTCTTT,-,TRBV6-1,-,TRBJ1-1,15
CASSLGGFYEQYF,TGTGCCAGCAGCTTGGGAGGGTTCTACGAGCAGTACTTC,-,TRBV5-6,-,TRBJ2-7,13
CASRLSSYEQYF,TGTGCCAGCAGATTGAGCTCCTACGAGCAGTACTTC,-,TRBV7-2,-,TRBJ2-7,12